These T cell receptor beta chains were read from a single sample in a study of T-cell memory formation after mild COVID-19. Via MiXCR, TCRdb re-called the 5' RACE reads, giving one row per CDR3 protein. The sample has about 150,000 distinct CDR3 sequences, about 25% seen once. Material: PBMCs or a T cell subset sorted from them (not recorded which). The receptors stem from an adult woman who had mild COVID-19 (a few samples of this study predate the infection). Cell type and time point are not known. Each CDR3 is given with its conserved first and last residue. The order of the fields is D gene, J gene, V gene, clone size, CDR3 DNA, CDR3 protein. A D gene is named only where the DNA matches it firmly. The size of a clone is reported for some rows only, either as once, few or many, or as a class for expanded clones.

D gene: NA
J gene: TRBJ1-1
V gene: TRBV28
clone size: NA
CDR3 DNA: TGTGCCAGCAGTTTATTTACTGAAGCTTTCTTT
CDR3 protein: CASSLFTEAFF

D gene: NA
J gene: TRBJ2-7
V gene: TRBV4-3
clone size: NA
CDR3 DNA: TGCGCCAGCAGCCAAGAAGAGTCAGGGGAAACCTACGAGCAGTACTTC
CDR3 protein: CASSQEESGETYEQYF

D gene: NA
J gene: TRBJ2-5
V gene: TRBV5-1
clone size: few
CDR3 DNA: TGCGCCAGCAGCGCGGCGGACAGCGCTAAAGAGACCCAGTACTTC
CDR3 protein: CASSAADSAKETQYF

D gene: NA
J gene: TRBJ2-6
V gene: TRBV7-9
clone size: NA
CDR3 DNA: TGTGCCAGCAGCTTGGGGCCTGGGGCCAACGTCCTGACTTTC
CDR3 protein: CASSLGPGANVLTF

D gene: TRBD1
J gene: TRBJ2-7
V gene: TRBV6-5
clone size: NA
CDR3 DNA: TGTGCCAGCAGTTTGGACAGGGGGTCCCAAGTCGAGCAGTACTTC
CDR3 protein: CASSLDRGSQVEQYF

D gene: NA
J gene: TRBJ1-1
V gene: TRBV7-2
clone size: NA
CDR3 DNA: TGTGCCAGCAGCCAAGGGACCCCGGAAGCTTTCTTT
CDR3 protein: CASSQGTPEAFF

D gene: TRBD1
J gene: TRBJ2-7
V gene: TRBV7-6
clone size: NA
CDR3 DNA: TGTGCCAGCAGCTTGGGGACAGGGTCAGCGTTTGTGTACGAGCAGTACTTC
CDR3 protein: CASSLGTGSAFVYEQYF

D gene: NA
J gene: TRBJ1-5
V gene: TRBV6-5
clone size: NA
CDR3 DNA: TGTGCCAGCAGTTCTTCAATCCGGACCGGTTTCAATCAGCCCCAGCATTTT
CDR3 protein: CASSSSIRTGFNQPQHF

D gene: NA
J gene: TRBJ1-2
V gene: TRBV9
clone size: few
CDR3 DNA: TGTGCCAGCAGCGTAGGGGAAGGATTTATCTATGGCTACACCTTC
CDR3 protein: CASSVGEGFIYGYTF

D gene: NA
J gene: TRBJ2-1
V gene: TRBV25-1
clone size: NA
CDR3 DNA: TGTGCCAGCAGTTCTCGAGAGAGGGACTATGAGCAGTTCTTC
CDR3 protein: CASSSRERDYEQFF

D gene: NA
J gene: TRBJ2-1
V gene: TRBV7-9
clone size: few
CDR3 DNA: TGTGCCAGCAGCTTAGCGGGGGTATGGAATGAGCAGTTCTTC
CDR3 protein: CASSLAGVWNEQFF

D gene: NA
J gene: TRBJ1-1
V gene: TRBV7-9
clone size: few
CDR3 DNA: TGTGCCAGCAGTTTTGGGTCTGAAGCTTTCTTT
CDR3 protein: CASSFGSEAFF

D gene: NA
J gene: TRBJ2-3
V gene: TRBV29-1
clone size: few
CDR3 DNA: TGCAGCGCTCCTGTAGACAGGCCTCGTCCAGATACGCAGTATTTT
CDR3 protein: CSAPVDRPRPDTQYF

D gene: NA
J gene: TRBJ1-4
V gene: TRBV12-3/TRBV12-4
clone size: NA
CDR3 DNA: TGTGCCAGCAGTTTTGGAAAGGGCCCGAATGAAAAACTGTTTTTT
CDR3 protein: CASSFGKGPNEKLFF

D gene: TRBD1
J gene: TRBJ1-1
V gene: TRBV7-8
clone size: NA
CDR3 DNA: TGTGCCAGTGACCCCCTGGACAGGGGGACGAACACTGAAGCTTTCTTT
CDR3 protein: CASDPLDRGTNTEAFF

D gene: NA
J gene: TRBJ2-6
V gene: TRBV3-1
clone size: few
CDR3 DNA: TGTGCCAGCAGCCATGAATCAGTGGTTGGGGCCAACGTCCTGACTTTC
CDR3 protein: CASSHESVVGANVLTF

D gene: NA
J gene: TRBJ2-3
V gene: TRBV19
clone size: few
CDR3 DNA: TGTGCCAGTAGTCCTTCGGGGGAAAGGTACACAGATACGCAGTATTTT
CDR3 protein: CASSPSGERYTDTQYF

D gene: NA
J gene: TRBJ2-5
V gene: TRBV15
clone size: few
CDR3 DNA: TGTGCCACCACCGAAGGGAAAGGGCCGGAGACCCAGTACTTC
CDR3 protein: CATTEGKGPETQYF

D gene: TRBD1
J gene: TRBJ1-5
V gene: TRBV6-6
clone size: few
CDR3 DNA: TGTGCCAGCAGCTCCGGGACAGGGGGATATCAGCCCCAGCATTTT
CDR3 protein: CASSSGTGGYQPQHF

D gene: NA
J gene: TRBJ2-7
V gene: TRBV7-2
clone size: NA
CDR3 DNA: TGTGCCAGCAGCTCCACGTTCGGCGAGCAGTACTTC
CDR3 protein: CASSSTFGEQYF

D gene: NA
J gene: TRBJ1-1
V gene: TRBV5-1
clone size: few
CDR3 DNA: TGCGCCAGCAGCCCTCTCGCCTGGTTGGGGGAACGAAACACTGAAGCTTTCTTT
CDR3 protein: CASSPLAWLGERNTEAFF

D gene: NA
J gene: TRBJ2-7
V gene: TRBV7-9
clone size: few
CDR3 DNA: TGTGCCAGCAGCTTCTCAGAGTTCTACGAGCAGTACTTC
CDR3 protein: CASSFSEFYEQYF

D gene: NA
J gene: TRBJ1-1
V gene: TRBV9
clone size: many
CDR3 DNA: TGTGCCAGCAGCCTCGGGACCGTGAACACTGAAGCTTTCTTT
CDR3 protein: CASSLGTVNTEAFF

D gene: NA
J gene: TRBJ2-2
V gene: TRBV24-1
clone size: NA
CDR3 DNA: TGTGCCACCAGCGGCAGGACGCCGGTTAAGGGCACCGGGGAGCTGTTTTTT
CDR3 protein: CATSGRTPVKGTGELFF

D gene: NA
J gene: TRBJ2-1
V gene: TRBV7-8
clone size: few
CDR3 DNA: TGTGCCAGCAGCCTACAGGGTGGGAGGGATGAGCAGTTCTTC
CDR3 protein: CASSLQGGRDEQFF

D gene: NA
J gene: TRBJ1-1
V gene: TRBV12-3/TRBV12-4
clone size: few
CDR3 DNA: TGTGCCAGCAGCCCCTGGGGACCCCAGGACACTGAAGCTTTCTTT
CDR3 protein: CASSPWGPQDTEAFF

D gene: NA
J gene: TRBJ2-2
V gene: TRBV12-3/TRBV12-4
clone size: NA
CDR3 DNA: TGTGCCAGCGTATGGCGGGGGGAGCTGTTTTTT
CDR3 protein: CASVWRGELFF

D gene: NA
J gene: TRBJ1-4
V gene: TRBV5-1
clone size: few
CDR3 DNA: TGCGCCAGCAGCCCCGGGGATGACGTGGACGAAAAACTGTTTTTT
CDR3 protein: CASSPGDDVDEKLFF

D gene: NA
J gene: TRBJ2-7
V gene: TRBV12-3/TRBV12-4
clone size: NA
CDR3 DNA: TGTGCCAGCAGTTTAGGGCAGGGTGAGCAGTACTTC
CDR3 protein: CASSLGQGEQYF

D gene: NA
J gene: TRBJ2-7
V gene: TRBV29-1
clone size: NA
CDR3 DNA: TGCAGCGTTGAAGGGTACAGGGAAACCACCTACGAGCAGTACTTC
CDR3 protein: CSVEGYRETTYEQYF

D gene: TRBD1
J gene: TRBJ2-1
V gene: TRBV14
clone size: few
CDR3 DNA: TGTGCCAGCAGCCAAGATTGGGACAGGACCTTATACAATGAGCAGTTCTTC
CDR3 protein: CASSQDWDRTLYNEQFF

D gene: NA
J gene: TRBJ2-2
V gene: TRBV30
clone size: few
CDR3 DNA: TGTGCCTGGAGCGGGAGATACACCGGGGAGCTGTTTTTT
CDR3 protein: CAWSGRYTGELFF

D gene: TRBD1
J gene: TRBJ1-1
V gene: TRBV7-9
clone size: NA
CDR3 DNA: TGTGCCAGCAGCTTGACAGGGGTTTGGATGAACACTGAAGCTTTCTTT
CDR3 protein: CASSLTGVWMNTEAFF

D gene: NA
J gene: TRBJ2-2
V gene: TRBV4-1
clone size: NA
CDR3 DNA: TGCGCCAGCAGCCAAGTTTTACTAGGAAACACCGGGGAGCTGTTTTTT
CDR3 protein: CASSQVLLGNTGELFF

D gene: NA
J gene: TRBJ1-1
V gene: TRBV12-3/TRBV12-4
clone size: many
CDR3 DNA: TGTGCCAGCAGCTTCAACACTGAAGCTTTCTTT
CDR3 protein: CASSFNTEAFF

D gene: NA
J gene: TRBJ2-5
V gene: TRBV10-3
clone size: many
CDR3 DNA: TGTGCCATCAGGCCAAAGGGCCACCAAGAGACCCAGTACTTC
CDR3 protein: CAIRPKGHQETQYF

D gene: NA
J gene: TRBJ2-7
V gene: TRBV6-6
clone size: few
CDR3 DNA: TGTGCCAGTTTGGAGTTCGGGAGAGGGACCTACGAGCAGTACTTC
CDR3 protein: CASLEFGRGTYEQYF

D gene: NA
J gene: TRBJ2-2
V gene: TRBV27
clone size: NA
CDR3 DNA: TGTGCCAGCAGTTTACCCGCGGATGGCGGGCAAACGAACACCGGGGAGCTGTTTTTT
CDR3 protein: CASSLPADGGQTNTGELFF

D gene: TRBD2
J gene: TRBJ2-1
V gene: TRBV5-1
clone size: few
CDR3 DNA: TGCGCCAGCAGCTTGGAAGTAGCGGGGGATTACAATGAGCAGTTCTTC
CDR3 protein: CASSLEVAGDYNEQFF

D gene: NA
J gene: TRBJ2-7
V gene: TRBV10-3
clone size: NA
CDR3 DNA: TGTGCCATCAGAATAAACACTCTATCAGACGAGCAGTACTTC
CDR3 protein: CAIRINTLSDEQYF

D gene: NA
J gene: TRBJ2-1
V gene: TRBV19
clone size: NA
CDR3 DNA: TGTGCCAGTAGTATTACGGGAAGCTACAATGAGCAGTTCTTC
CDR3 protein: CASSITGSYNEQFF

D gene: NA
J gene: TRBJ2-6
V gene: TRBV5-6
clone size: NA
CDR3 DNA: TGTGCCAGCAGCCCCGTCTCCTCTGGGGCCAACGTCCTGACTTTC
CDR3 protein: CASSPVSSGANVLTF

D gene: NA
J gene: TRBJ2-7
V gene: TRBV23-1
clone size: NA
CDR3 DNA: TGCGCCAGCAGTCAATCAAGGAGGAACGAGCAGTACTTC
CDR3 protein: CASSQSRRNEQYF

D gene: NA
J gene: TRBJ2-1
V gene: TRBV28
clone size: few
CDR3 DNA: TGTGCCAGCAGCTCCACTAGCAACCATGAGCAGTTCTTC
CDR3 protein: CASSSTSNHEQFF

D gene: TRBD1
J gene: TRBJ2-7
V gene: TRBV9
clone size: NA
CDR3 DNA: TGTGCCAGCAGCGCCCCGACAGGGGCAAACGAGCAGTACTTC
CDR3 protein: CASSAPTGANEQYF

D gene: NA
J gene: TRBJ2-7
V gene: TRBV5-1
clone size: NA
CDR3 DNA: TGCGCCAGCAGCTTGGAGGGCGCTGTCTCCTACGAGCAGTACTTC
CDR3 protein: CASSLEGAVSYEQYF

D gene: NA
J gene: TRBJ2-5
V gene: TRBV12-3/TRBV12-4
clone size: NA
CDR3 DNA: TGTGCCAGCAGTCTCCCAGGGTGGGAGACCCAGTACTTC
CDR3 protein: CASSLPGWETQYF

D gene: TRBD2
J gene: TRBJ2-3
V gene: TRBV7-8
clone size: few
CDR3 DNA: TGTGCCAGCATGGCGGGAGGTTTAGATACGCAGTATTTT
CDR3 protein: CASMAGGLDTQYF

D gene: NA
J gene: TRBJ1-4
V gene: TRBV20-1
clone size: once
CDR3 DNA: TGCTGTCGGAGGGTAAATGAAAAACTGTTTTTT
CDR3 protein: CCRRVNEKLFF

D gene: TRBD1
J gene: TRBJ1-1
V gene: TRBV27
clone size: few
CDR3 DNA: TGTGCCAGCAGTTCGTCCGGGACAGGGAACACTGAAGCTTTCTTT
CDR3 protein: CASSSSGTGNTEAFF

D gene: TRBD1
J gene: TRBJ1-1
V gene: TRBV24-1
clone size: few
CDR3 DNA: TGTGCCACCGGGACAGCAACTGAAGCTTTCTTT
CDR3 protein: CATGTATEAFF

D gene: TRBD1
J gene: TRBJ2-3
V gene: TRBV15
clone size: NA
CDR3 DNA: TGTGCCACCAGCAGAAAAACAGGGGAACCTAGCACAGATACGCAGTATTTT
CDR3 protein: CATSRKTGEPSTDTQYF

D gene: NA
J gene: TRBJ2-7
V gene: TRBV3-1
clone size: few
CDR3 DNA: TGTGCCAGCAGCTCCGGAAAACTCTACGAGCAGTACTTC
CDR3 protein: CASSSGKLYEQYF

D gene: NA
J gene: TRBJ1-5
V gene: TRBV19
clone size: NA
CDR3 DNA: TGTGCCAGTAGTATGGGAACAGGTTCTGGGCGCTATAGCAATCAGCCCCAGCATTTT
CDR3 protein: CASSMGTGSGRYSNQPQHF

D gene: NA
J gene: TRBJ2-1
V gene: TRBV10-2
clone size: once
CDR3 DNA: TGCGCCAGCAGTGCAGGGCAAGGGGAGCAGTTCTTC
CDR3 protein: CASSAGQGEQFF

D gene: TRBD1
J gene: TRBJ1-5
V gene: TRBV7-8
clone size: NA
CDR3 DNA: TGTGCCAGCAGCTTGGACAGGAGACCAGATCAGCCCCAGCATTTT
CDR3 protein: CASSLDRRPDQPQHF

D gene: NA
J gene: TRBJ1-5
V gene: TRBV19
clone size: NA
CDR3 DNA: TGTGCCAGTAGTATATGGGTAGGGGATCAGCCCCAGCATTTT
CDR3 protein: CASSIWVGDQPQHF

D gene: TRBD1
J gene: TRBJ2-7
V gene: TRBV4-3
clone size: NA
CDR3 DNA: TGCGCCAGCAGCCAGAGGGATTGGACAGGGGCTACCTACGAGCAGTACTTC
CDR3 protein: CASSQRDWTGATYEQYF

D gene: NA
J gene: TRBJ1-5
V gene: TRBV4-3
clone size: NA
CDR3 DNA: TGCGCCAGCAGCCAAGATCTGGGGGGGTGGGGGCCCCAGCATTTT
CDR3 protein: CASSQDLGGWGPQHF

D gene: NA
J gene: TRBJ1-2
V gene: TRBV27
clone size: NA
CDR3 DNA: TGTGCCAGCAGTTCGGGGGCCGGACAGTTCTATGGCTACACCTTC
CDR3 protein: CASSSGAGQFYGYTF